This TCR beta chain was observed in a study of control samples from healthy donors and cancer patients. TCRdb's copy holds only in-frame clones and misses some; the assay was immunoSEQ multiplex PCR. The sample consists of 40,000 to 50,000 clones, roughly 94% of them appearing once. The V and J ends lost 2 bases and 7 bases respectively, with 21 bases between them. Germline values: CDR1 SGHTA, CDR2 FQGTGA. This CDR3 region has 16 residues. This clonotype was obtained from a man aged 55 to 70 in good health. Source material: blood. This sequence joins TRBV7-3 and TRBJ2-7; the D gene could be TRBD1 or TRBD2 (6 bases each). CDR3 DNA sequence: TGTGCCAGCAGCTTATCGGGGGCCCTGGCCCCATCTGAGCAGTACTTC. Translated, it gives CASSLSGALAPSEQYF.